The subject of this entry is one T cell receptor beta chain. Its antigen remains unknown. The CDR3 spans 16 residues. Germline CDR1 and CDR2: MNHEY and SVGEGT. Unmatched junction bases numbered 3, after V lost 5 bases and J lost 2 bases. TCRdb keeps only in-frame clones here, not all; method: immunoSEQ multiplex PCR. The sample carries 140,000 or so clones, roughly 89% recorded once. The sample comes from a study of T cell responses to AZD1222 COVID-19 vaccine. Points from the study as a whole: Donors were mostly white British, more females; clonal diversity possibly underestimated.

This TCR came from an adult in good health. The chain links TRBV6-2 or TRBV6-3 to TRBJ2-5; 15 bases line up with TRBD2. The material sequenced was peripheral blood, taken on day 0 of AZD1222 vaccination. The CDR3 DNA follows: TGTGCCAGCAGTATGGGACTAGCGGGAGGTCAAGAGACCCAGTACTTC. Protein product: CASSMGLAGGQETQYF.